Each of the 19 T cell receptor beta chains below was sequenced from the same sample in a study of blood T cells in healthy people across ages. The authors ran a second PCR of about 7 to 12 cycles using a sample-barcoded 5' primer and a J-beta primer mix. TCRdb ran MiXCR on the 5' RACE reads and lists one entry per CDR3 protein. Here the sample spans around 780,000 distinct CDR3 sequences, more than 55% being singletons. The specimen sequenced was blood. Receptors were obtained from a man in his forties in good health.

This sequence joins TRBV3-1 and TRBJ2-7; TRBD1 aligns across 7 bases. CDR3 length: 15 residues. Germline V gene lookup returns CDR1 LGHDT and CDR2 YNNKEL (reference sequence). V gave up 1 base and J gave up 5 bases; unmatched junction bases: 8. CDR3 amino acids: CASSQGRQGAHEQYF. In DNA, the CDR3 is TGTGCCAGCAGCCAAGGAAGACAGGGTGCCCACGAGCAGTACTTC.

The chain uses TRBV3-1 and TRBJ2-3; perhaps TRBD2 as D (5 bases). The CDR3 has 15 amino acids. Germline V gene sequence: CDR1 LGHDT, CDR2 YNNKEL (reference sequence). Trimming took off 1 base at V and 0 bases at J, with 8 bases between the two ends. The CDR3 sequence is CASSQGRGSTDTQYF. The CDR3 region has the DNA TGTGCCAGCAGCCAAGGGAGAGGGAGCACAGATACGCAGTATTTT.

This clonotype was detected ten times or more. This rearrangement joins TRBV9 to TRBJ2-1; possibly TRBD2 for D (5 bases). With 4 bases removed from V and 9 bases from J, the gap between germline ends came to 17 bases. The CDR3 runs to 14 residues. Per the germline V gene, CDR1 is SGDLS and CDR2 is YYNGEE. For the CDR3, the DNA is TGTGCCAGCAGCCCCCTCGGCACACGGGGTGAGCAGTTCTTC. It yields the protein CASSPLGTRGEQFF.

The chain recombines TRBV7-6 with TRBJ2-3; 15 bases map to TRBD2. The germline V gene encodes CDR1 SGHVS and CDR2 FNYEAQ. The CDR3 contains 20 residues. V lost 1 base to trimming and J lost 4 bases; unmatched junction nucleotides: 12. The chain's CDR3 is CASSLGIYGLAGGLSDTQYF. Here the CDR3 DNA reads TGTGCCAGCAGCTTAGGGATCTATGGACTAGCGGGAGGGCTCTCAGATACGCAGTATTTT.

V gene TRBV12-3 or TRBV12-4 combines with J gene TRBJ1-1; no clear D. V was shortened by 1 base and J by 6 bases, with 12 bases between the two germline ends. This CDR3 is built from 14 residues. This chain's CDR3 is CASSLGGSWSEAFF. The CDR3 nucleotides are TGTGCCAGCAGTTTAGGAGGCAGCTGGTCTGAAGCTTTCTTT.

The chain uses TRBV4-1 and TRBJ2-5, with no clear D. The V end lost 0 bases, the J end lost 1 base, and 6 bases lay between the germline ends. Per the germline V gene, CDR1 is MGHRA and CDR2 is YSYEKL. The CDR3 loop spans 14 amino acids. The chain's CDR3 is CASSQEGIQETQYF. The CDR3 bases are TGCGCCAGCAGCCAAGAAGGGATCCAAGAGACCCAGTACTTC.

Here the CDR3 DNA reads TGTGCCAGCACCGGCCGGGACTACCAAGAGACCCAGTACTTC. Its translation: CASTGRDYQETQYF. J is TRBJ2-5 and V is TRBV7-2; perhaps TRBD2 as D (6 bases). CDR3 length equals 14 residues. The germline V gene has CDR1 SGHTA and CDR2 FQGNSA. Trimming left V 7 bases short and J 0 bases short, with 12 bases between.

The chain carries TRBV3-1 and TRBJ2-3, with TRBD2 matching 8 bases. Per germline, CDR1 LGHDT and CDR2 YNNKEL (reference sequence). The J segment lost 0 bases and the V segment lost 4 bases, leaving 6 bases of the junction unmatched. This CDR3 has 16 amino acids. CDR3 amino acids: CASSPRAGESTDTQYF. CDR3 DNA: TGTGCCAGCAGCCCGCGAGCGGGGGAGAGCACAGATACGCAGTATTTT.

The chain employs TRBV20-1 and TRBJ2-5; 14 bases are a match to TRBD2. This CDR3 is built from 16 residues. J lost 5 bases, V lost 5 bases, and 10 bases had no gene match. The germline V gene encodes CDR1 DFQATT and CDR2 SNEGSKA (reference sequence). CDR3 DNA: TGCAGTGCTCCCCCTGGACTAGCGGGGGGAGCGGAGACCCAGTACTTC. Its translation is CSAPPGLAGGAETQYF.

Of note for this clonotype: Given a much more abundant clone one base away, this may be a read error. J is TRBJ2-4 and V is TRBV6-2 or TRBV6-3, with 11 nucleotides matching TRBD2. The DNA matches TRBJ2-5 better at its end, which makes the J call doubtful. CDR1 and CDR2 from the germline V gene are MNHEY and SVGEGT. The CDR3 runs to 15 residues. DNA of the CDR3: TGTGCCAGCAGTAAATCGACTAGCGGGATGGGGACCCAGTACTTC. Translation: CASSKSTSGMGTQYF.

The chain uses TRBV13 and TRBJ2-7, with TRBD1 as a possible D gene (6 bases). V was clipped by 5 bases and J by 7 bases, with 27 bases between them. The CDR3 covers 17 residues. Germline lookup yields CDR1 PRHDT and CDR2 FYEKMQ (reference sequence). The CDR3 DNA is TGTGCCAGCAGCACAAGACCACAGGGCCCTCCCTACAATGAGCAGTACTTC. This gives the protein CASSTRPQGPPYNEQYF.

This chain joins TRBV2 and TRBJ2-2; the D call may be TRBD1 or TRBD2 (5 bases each). V shed 2 bases and J shed 2 bases, with 9 bases lying between them. The CDR3 loop spans 15 amino acids. The germline gives CDR1 SNHLY, CDR2 FYNNEI. The CDR3 sequence: CASSESGTNTGELFF. The CDR3 DNA reads as TGTGCCAGCAGTGAAAGTGGGACCAACACCGGGGAGCTGTTTTTT.

V gene TRBV5-1 combines with J gene TRBJ2-3; D gene unclear. Trimming shortened V by 3 bases and J by 0 bases, and 14 bases separated the two germline ends. CDR1 and CDR2 from the germline V gene are SGHRS and YFSETQ. This CDR3 region has 16 residues. In DNA, the CDR3 is TGCGCCAGCAGCTCTGGACGGACCCTTAGCACAGATACGCAGTATTTT. It is translated as CASSSGRTLSTDTQYF.

The chain has TRBV30 and TRBJ2-5; weak D call: TRBD2 (7 bases). Per germline, CDR1 GTSNPN and CDR2 SVGIG (reference sequence). The CDR3 has 14 amino acids. Trimming took off 0 bases at V and 6 bases at J, with 14 bases between the two ends. As DNA, the CDR3 is TGTGCCTGGAGTGTAAGGGGGGGCATGAAGACCCAGTACTTC. Encoded protein: CAWSVRGGMKTQYF.

This clonotype has more than one count but fewer than ten. The chain couples TRBV7-9 to TRBJ1-1, with 7 bases identical to TRBD1. The junction had 7 bases not matched to a gene; V was cut back by 5 bases and J by 1 base. Germline V CDR1 and CDR2: SEHNR, FQNEAQ (reference sequence). This CDR3 region has 15 residues. The CDR3 DNA is TGTGCCAGCAGCCTCTCGGGACAGCAGAACACTGAAGCTTTCTTT. It encodes CASSLSGQQNTEAFF.

This chain uses TRBV20-1 with TRBJ2-5, with 10 bases that match TRBD2. Germline CDR1 reads DFQATT; CDR2 reads SNEGSKA (reference sequence). J lost 5 bases, V lost 6 bases, and 9 bases had no gene match. The CDR3 runs to 14 residues. Here the CDR3 reads CSARQRAGGETQYF. The CDR3 DNA is TGCAGTGCCAGACAAAGAGCGGGAGGGGAGACCCAGTACTTC.

The chain is built from TRBV24-1 and TRBJ2-3; 8 bases are a match to TRBD1. V shed 5 bases, J shed 2 bases, and the junction held 11 bases outside the gene matches. The CDR3 loop spans 17 amino acids. Germline-derived CDR1 and CDR2 are KGHDR and SFDVKD. CDR3 sequence (DNA): TGTGCCACCAGTGGGTCTGGGACAGGCATTTACACAGATACGCAGTATTTT. Its protein is CATSGSGTGIYTDTQYF.

The V gene is TRBV7-3, the J gene TRBJ2-7; D possibly matches TRBD1 or TRBD2 (5 bases each). V lost 0 bases and J 2 bases, leaving 11 bases between the germline ends. This CDR3 spans 15 amino acids. Germline CDR1 SGHTA, CDR2 FQGTGA. The CDR3 reads CASSLTAGTPYEQYF. Written as DNA, the CDR3 is TGTGCCAGCAGCTTAACGGCCGGGACCCCCTACGAGCAGTACTTC.

This clonotype was counted only a few times. The chain has TRBV7-2 and TRBJ2-7, with D possibly TRBD1 on 7 matching bases. Germline CDR1 reads SGHTA; CDR2 reads FQGNSA. This CDR3 comprises 14 residues. V was pared by 5 bases and J by 3 bases, with 14 bases between. CDR3 in amino acids: CASSPAGQIYEQYF. CDR3 DNA sequence: TGTGCCAGCAGCCCTGCGGGACAGATCTACGAGCAGTACTTC.